The present TCR beta chain was sequenced within a study of blood T cell repertoires in COVID-19 (dated by TCRdb to the early 2020s). Background for the entire study: The collaborator samples originated in the United States, Italy and Spain and spanned the acute and convalescent phases of COVID-19. The prospective study material was composed of cDNA or gDNA derived from T cells, B-cell-depleted T cells, or PBMCs. Subjects who had been exposed to COVID-19, were actively infected with it, or had recovered from it provided the deeply sampled blood TCRbeta repertoires that made up the dataset. A freely available public database, intended as a resource for researchers studying the immune response to SARS-CoV-2, is where the repertoires were released. Samples came from the ongoing ImmuneRACE study (first 160 participants) plus 1,254 subjects from 6 global collaborators. Sample metadata almost always included a de-identified subject ID, COVID-19 status, age in years and sex. Where HLA class I and class II types were available, the types were taken from metadata supplied by the sample provider, not from assay-based typing. The study at large found these results: How much clinical and demographic metadata was included differed by source and by participant, and the metadata was provided uncurated.

TCRbeta CDR3 regions were amplified from genomic DNA by means of the immunoSEQ Assay, a bias-controlled multiplex PCR. Under the source paper's analysis protocol: The number of nucleated cells in each sample was estimated by amplification of reference gene primers within the assay. Sequence reads were collapsed and filtered to measure the absolute abundance of every unique TCRbeta CDR3 rearrangement. For each sample, productive Simpson clonality was calculated as the square root of Simpson's diversity index across productive rearrangements. The immuneACCESS repertoire file appears here via TCRdb, limited to in-frame rearrangements. These files lack a portion of the clones; in checked studies, under half of the deficit traces to unresolved V genes, and the cause of the others is not known. The V and J calls and the clone size are those of that table, but D and trimming were determined from the DNA. The table for this sample lists around 100,000 clones; approximately 81% of them were counted only once. The ten largest clones represent 1.5% to 1.9% of the sample.

Unmatched junction bases come to 9, with V trimmed by 7 bases and J by 4 bases. The CDR1 and CDR2 encoded by the germline V gene are MNHEY and SVGAGI. From its cysteine to its phenylalanine, the CDR3 spans 15 amino acids. Only the CDR3 DNA stays, 45 bases, in frame from base 1. Concerning this clone: The antigen this receptor binds is unknown. Per-nucleotide qualities are absent, and no much larger clonotype sits a single base away.

Each collaborating institution followed its own protocols to collect whole blood in K2EDTA tubes. For TCRbeta analysis, collaborator samples were shipped as frozen whole blood, as isolated PBMCs, or as DNA extracted from either sample type. The V gene is TRBV6-5 and the J gene is TRBJ2-7, with TRBD1 matching 11 junction bases. Sequenced: peripheral blood. The source is a man aged 45-65 years with acute or convalescent COVID-19. The DNA sequence is as follows: TGTGCCAGCATTGCCCGGACAGGGGGCGGTTACGAGCAGTACTTC. The resulting protein is CASIARTGGGYEQYF.